This T cell receptor (beta chain) was sequenced during a study of technical replicates of blood from a few donors (TCRdb year 2017). The sample holds one count of this clone. Its antigen is currently not known. Base qualities were left out, and no much larger clone turns up one base away. Libraries were prepared through the immunoSEQ multiplex PCR assay. The immuneACCESS repertoire file appears here via TCRdb, limited to in-frame rearrangements. These files lack a portion of the clones; in checked studies, under half of the deficit traces to unresolved V genes, and the cause of the others is not known. The sample yields approximately 97,000 clones; roughly 96% were counted once. The top ten clonotypes cover approximately 0.37% of the sample. CDR1 and CDR2 are drawn from the germline V gene (reference sequence): LNHDA, SQIVND. The V end gives up 6 bases and the J end 4 bases, leaving 5 bases in the junction not matched to a gene. From the cysteine through the phenylalanine, the CDR3 covers 14 amino acids. The kept DNA is CDR3 alone, 42 bases in frame from the first base.

The sequence joins TRBV19 to TRBJ2-1; 8 of the junction bases match TRBD2. Sequenced: T cells isolated from PBMCs. The TCR originated in a human donor in good health. In nucleotide form, the sequence is TGTGCCAGTAGCCCAGCGGGAGCGTACAATGAGCAGTTCTTC. This is translated as CASSPAGAYNEQFF. The CDR3 plus the reference TRBV19 and TRBJ2-1 genes for the other parts give the full variable domain: DGGITQSPKYLFRKEGQNVTLSCEQNLNHDAMYWYRQDPGQGLRLIYYSQIVNDFQKGDIAEGYSVSREKKESFPLTVTSAQKNPTAFYLCASSPAGAYNEQFFGPGTRLTVL.